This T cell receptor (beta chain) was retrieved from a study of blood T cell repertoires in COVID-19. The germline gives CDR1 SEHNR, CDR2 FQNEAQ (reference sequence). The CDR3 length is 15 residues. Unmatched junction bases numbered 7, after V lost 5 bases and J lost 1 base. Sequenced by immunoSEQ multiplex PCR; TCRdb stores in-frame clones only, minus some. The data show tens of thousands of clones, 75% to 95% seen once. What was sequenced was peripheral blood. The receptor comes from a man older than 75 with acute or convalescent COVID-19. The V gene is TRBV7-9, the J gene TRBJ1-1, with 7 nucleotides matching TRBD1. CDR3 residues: CASSAGTVQNTEAFF. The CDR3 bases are TGTGCCAGCAGCGCAGGGACAGTCCAGAACACTGAAGCTTTCTTT.